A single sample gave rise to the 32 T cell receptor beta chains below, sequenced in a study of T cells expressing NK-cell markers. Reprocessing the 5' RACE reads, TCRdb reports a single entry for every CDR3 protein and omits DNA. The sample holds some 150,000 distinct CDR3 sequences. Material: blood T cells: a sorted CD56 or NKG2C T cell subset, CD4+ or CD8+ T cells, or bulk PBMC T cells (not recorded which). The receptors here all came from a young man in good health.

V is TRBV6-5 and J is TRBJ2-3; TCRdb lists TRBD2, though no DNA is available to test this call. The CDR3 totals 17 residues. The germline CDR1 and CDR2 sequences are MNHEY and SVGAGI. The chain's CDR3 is CASSYSIEGSPRNTQYF.

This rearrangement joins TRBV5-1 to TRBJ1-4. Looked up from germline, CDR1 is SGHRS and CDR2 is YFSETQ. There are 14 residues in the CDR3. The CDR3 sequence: CASSYAREGEKLFF.

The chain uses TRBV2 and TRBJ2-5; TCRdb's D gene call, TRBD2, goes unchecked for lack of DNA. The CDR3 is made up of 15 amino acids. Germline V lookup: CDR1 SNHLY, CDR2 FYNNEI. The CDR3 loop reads CASSVLRRAAETQYF. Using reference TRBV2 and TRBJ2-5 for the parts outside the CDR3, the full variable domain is EPEVTQTPSHQVTQMGQEVILRCVPISNHLYFYWYRQILGQKVEFLVSFYNNEISEKSEIFDDQFSVERPDGSNFTLKIRSTKLEDSAMYFCASSVLRRAAETQYFGPGTRLLVL.

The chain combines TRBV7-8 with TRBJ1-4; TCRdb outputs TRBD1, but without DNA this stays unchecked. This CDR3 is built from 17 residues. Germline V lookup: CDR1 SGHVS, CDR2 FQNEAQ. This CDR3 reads CASSFPPREGANEKLFF.

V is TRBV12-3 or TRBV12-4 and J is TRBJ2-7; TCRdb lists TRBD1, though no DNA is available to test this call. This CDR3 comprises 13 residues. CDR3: CASSFPGFYEQYF.

This CDR3 is CASSAHNEQFF. The chain links TRBV5-5 to TRBJ2-1. There are 11 residues in the CDR3. Germline CDR1 and CDR2: SGHKS and YYEKEE (reference sequence).

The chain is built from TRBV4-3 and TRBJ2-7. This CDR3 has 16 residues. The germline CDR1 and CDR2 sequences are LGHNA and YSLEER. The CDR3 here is CASSQDLTESSYEQYF.

The CDR3 loop reads CSVRWTTYNEQFF. The chain couples TRBV29-1 to TRBJ2-1; TCRdb picks TRBD1, but there is no DNA to check that call. CDR1 and CDR2 (germline): SQVTM, ANQGSEA. The CDR3 runs 13 residues.

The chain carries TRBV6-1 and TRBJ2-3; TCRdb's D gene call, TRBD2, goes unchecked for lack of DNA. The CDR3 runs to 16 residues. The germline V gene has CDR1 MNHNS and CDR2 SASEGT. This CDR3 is CASSEGGLELTDTQYF.

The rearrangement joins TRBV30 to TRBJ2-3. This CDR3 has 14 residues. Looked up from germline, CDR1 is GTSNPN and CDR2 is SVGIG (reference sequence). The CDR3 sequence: CAWSLVRATDTQYF.

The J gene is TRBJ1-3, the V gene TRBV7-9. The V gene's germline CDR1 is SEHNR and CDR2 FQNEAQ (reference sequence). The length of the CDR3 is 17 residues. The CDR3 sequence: CASSFPSERAGGNTIYF.

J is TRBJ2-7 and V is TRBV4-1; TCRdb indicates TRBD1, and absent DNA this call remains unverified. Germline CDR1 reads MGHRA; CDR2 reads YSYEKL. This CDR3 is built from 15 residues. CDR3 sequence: CASSQVGDTDYEQYF.

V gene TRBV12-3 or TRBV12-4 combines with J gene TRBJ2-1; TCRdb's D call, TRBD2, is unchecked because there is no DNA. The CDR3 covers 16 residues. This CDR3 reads CASSDRGGGRVYEQFF.

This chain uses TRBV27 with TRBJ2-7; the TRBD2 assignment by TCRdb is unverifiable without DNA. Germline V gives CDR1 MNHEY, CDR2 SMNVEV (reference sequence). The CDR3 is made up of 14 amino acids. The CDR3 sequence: CASSLGGLAGRQYF.

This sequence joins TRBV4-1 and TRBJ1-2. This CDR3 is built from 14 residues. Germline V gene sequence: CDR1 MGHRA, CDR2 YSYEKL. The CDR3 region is CASSQLSPDYGYTF.

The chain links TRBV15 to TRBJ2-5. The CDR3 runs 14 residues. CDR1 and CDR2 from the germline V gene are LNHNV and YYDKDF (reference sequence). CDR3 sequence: CATSRGLGGETQYF.

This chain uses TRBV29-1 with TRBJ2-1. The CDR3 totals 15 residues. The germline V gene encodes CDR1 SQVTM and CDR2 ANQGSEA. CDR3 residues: CSVELGYGYDDEQFF.

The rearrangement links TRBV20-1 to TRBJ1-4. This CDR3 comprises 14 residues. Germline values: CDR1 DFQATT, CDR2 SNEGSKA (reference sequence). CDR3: CSAADGTTNEKLFF.

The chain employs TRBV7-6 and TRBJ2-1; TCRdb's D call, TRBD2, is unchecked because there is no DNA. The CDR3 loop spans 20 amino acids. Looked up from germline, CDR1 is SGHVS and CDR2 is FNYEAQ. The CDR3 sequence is CASSSNLAGVLAGVHNEQFF.

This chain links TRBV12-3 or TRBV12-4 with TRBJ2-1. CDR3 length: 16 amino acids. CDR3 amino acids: CASSSQAGSSYNEQFF.

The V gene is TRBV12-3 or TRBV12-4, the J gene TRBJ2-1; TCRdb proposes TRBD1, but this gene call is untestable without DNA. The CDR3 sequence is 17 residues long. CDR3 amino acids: CASSLGGLVAPNNEQFF.

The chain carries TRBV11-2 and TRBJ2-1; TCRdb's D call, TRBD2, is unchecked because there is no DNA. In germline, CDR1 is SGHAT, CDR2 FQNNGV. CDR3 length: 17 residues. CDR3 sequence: CASSLNAGTSGNNEQFF.

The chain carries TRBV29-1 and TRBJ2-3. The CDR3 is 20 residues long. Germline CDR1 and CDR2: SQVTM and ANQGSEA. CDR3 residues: CSVEGVIGIPRVRDTDTQYF.

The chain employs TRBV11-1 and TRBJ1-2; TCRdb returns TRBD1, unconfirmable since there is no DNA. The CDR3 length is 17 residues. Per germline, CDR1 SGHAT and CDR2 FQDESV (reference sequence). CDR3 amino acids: CASRGPYSGSVDYGYTF. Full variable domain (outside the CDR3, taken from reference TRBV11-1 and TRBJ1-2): EAEVAQSPRYKITEKSQAVAFWCDPISGHATLYWYRQILGQGPELLVQFQDESVVDDSQLPKDRFSAERLKGVDSTLKIQPAELGDSAMYLCASRGPYSGSVDYGYTFGSGTRLTVV.

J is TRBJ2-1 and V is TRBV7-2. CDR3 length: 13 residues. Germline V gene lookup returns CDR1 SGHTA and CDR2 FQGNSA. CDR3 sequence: CASSRLAMPEQFF. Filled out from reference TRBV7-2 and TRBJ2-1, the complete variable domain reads GAGVSQSPSNKVTEKGKDVELRCDPISGHTALYWYRQSLGQGLEFLIYFQGNSAPDKSGLPSDRFSAERTGGSVSTLTIQRTQQEDSAVYLCASSRLAMPEQFFGPGTRLTVL.

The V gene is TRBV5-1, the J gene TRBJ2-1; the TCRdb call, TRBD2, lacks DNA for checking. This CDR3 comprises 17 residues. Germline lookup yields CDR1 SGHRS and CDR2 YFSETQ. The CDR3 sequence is CASSLASGEAVTHEQFF.

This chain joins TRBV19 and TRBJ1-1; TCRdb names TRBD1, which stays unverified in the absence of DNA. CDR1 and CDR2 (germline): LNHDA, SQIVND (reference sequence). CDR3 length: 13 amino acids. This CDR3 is CASGQHMNTEAFF.

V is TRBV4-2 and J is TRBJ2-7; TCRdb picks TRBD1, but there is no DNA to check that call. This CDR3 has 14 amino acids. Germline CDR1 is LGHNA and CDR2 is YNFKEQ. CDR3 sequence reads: CASSQDRGLNEQYF.

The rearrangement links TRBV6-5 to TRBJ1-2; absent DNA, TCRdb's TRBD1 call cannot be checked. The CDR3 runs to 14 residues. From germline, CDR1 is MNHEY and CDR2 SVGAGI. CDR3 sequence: CASSYATGGFGYTF.

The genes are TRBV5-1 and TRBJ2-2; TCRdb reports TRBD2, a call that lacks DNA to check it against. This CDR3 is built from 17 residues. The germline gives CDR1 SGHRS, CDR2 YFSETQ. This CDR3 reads CASSASWRETATGELFF.

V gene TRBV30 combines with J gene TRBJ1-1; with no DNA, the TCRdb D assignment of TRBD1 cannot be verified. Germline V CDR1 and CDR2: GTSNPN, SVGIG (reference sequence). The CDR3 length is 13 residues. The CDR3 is CAWTDRAGAEAFF.

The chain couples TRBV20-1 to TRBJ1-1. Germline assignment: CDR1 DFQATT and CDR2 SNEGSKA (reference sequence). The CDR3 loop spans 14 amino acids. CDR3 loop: CSARATVWNTEAFF.